Sequencing of this T cell receptor (beta chain) was carried out in a study of shared clonotypes between healthy human individuals. Study-wide findings and caveats: An effect of sequencing depth on clonotype sharing among donors was expected. Estimated clonotype richness was generally higher in naive than memory subsets.

Each sample came from a Caucasian adult donor living in Nashville, Tennessee. The split of CD4+ cells yielded CD45RA+ naive and CD45RA-negative memory subsets. Clones were read by immunoSEQ multiplex PCR, and TCRdb kept only the in-frame ones, dropping some. The sample comprises roughly 1,000,000 clones, around three quarters of which are singletons, and under 0.65% rests with the top ten. Points on this clone: Its antigen is undetermined.

This clonotype was sampled from a man between 18 and 29 years old in good health. Some clones in this sample may be carry-over from other donors' samples. Input material: memory CD4+ T cells from PBMCs. Subset in this sample: CD45RA-negative fraction.

The CDR3 loop reads CASSQGASGSYEQYF. CDR3 in DNA: TGTGCCAGCAGCCAAGGTGCCAGCGGGAGCTACGAGCAGTACTTC. V gene TRBV4-2 combines with J gene TRBJ2-7; 8 bases agree with TRBD2. This CDR3 comprises 15 residues. Germline V gives CDR1 LGHNA, CDR2 YNFKEQ. V dropped 1 base and J dropped 3; count of bases not matched to a gene: 5.